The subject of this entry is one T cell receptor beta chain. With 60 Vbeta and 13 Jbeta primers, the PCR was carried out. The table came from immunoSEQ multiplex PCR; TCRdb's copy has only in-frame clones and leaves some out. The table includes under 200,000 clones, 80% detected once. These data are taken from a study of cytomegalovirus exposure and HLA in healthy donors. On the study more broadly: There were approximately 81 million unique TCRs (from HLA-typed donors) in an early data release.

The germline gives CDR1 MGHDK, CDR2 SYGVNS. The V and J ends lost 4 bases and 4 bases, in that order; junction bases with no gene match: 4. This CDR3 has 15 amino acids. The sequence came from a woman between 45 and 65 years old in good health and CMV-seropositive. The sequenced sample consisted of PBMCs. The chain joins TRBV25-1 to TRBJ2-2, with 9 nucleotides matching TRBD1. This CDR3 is CASSVGQGFTGELFF. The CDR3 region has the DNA TGTGCCAGCAGTGTGGGACAGGGATTCACCGGGGAGCTGTTTTTT. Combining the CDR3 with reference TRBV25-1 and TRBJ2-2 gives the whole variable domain EADIYQTPRYLVIGTGKKITLECSQTMGHDKMYWYQQDPGMELHLIHYSYGVNSTEKGDLSSESTVSRIRTEHFPLTLESARPSHTSQYLCASSVGQGFTGELFFGEGSRLTVL.